A selection of T cell receptor beta chains follows, all from one sample in a study of T-cell memory formation after mild COVID-19. One entry per CDR3 protein, called by TCRdb with MiXCR from the 5' RACE reads. The sample includes over 400,000 distinct CDR3 sequences, about a quarter seen only once; the top ten take roughly 13%. Sequencing was done on a sample of PBMCs or a T cell subset sorted from them (not recorded which). Receptor source: an adult woman who had mild COVID-19 (a few samples of this study predate the infection). Cell type and time point are not known. Both conserved end residues are part of each CDR3.

V,J,CDR3
TRBV11-2,TRBJ1-1,CASSLEMIGVGDRNTEAFF
TRBV7-2,TRBJ1-2,CASSSSNGVGYTF
TRBV6-5,TRBJ1-1,CASAYTVMNTEAFF
TRBV5-1,TRBJ2-2,CASSPSGQITGELFF
TRBV20-1,TRBJ2-1,CSAMRDRGVKSSYNEQFF
TRBV10-3,TRBJ2-5,CATRRAGTGQETQYF
TRBV7-9,TRBJ2-1,CASSPLAGGPTGEQFF
TRBV7-8,TRBJ2-7,CASSPDSGGYEQYF
TRBV5-1,TRBJ2-5,CASSVGQLVETQYF
TRBV6-2/TRBV6-3,TRBJ2-1,CASSSGLGAQEQFF
TRBV29-1,TRBJ1-2,CSVSGIPYGYTF
TRBV5-1,TRBJ2-3,CASSLGLASRGLQDTQYF
TRBV4-2,TRBJ2-6,CASSHAGYGANVLTF
TRBV12-3/TRBV12-4,TRBJ2-1,CASSRSGTYNEQFF
TRBV27,TRBJ1-1,CASSLERRSIPGTEAFF
TRBV5-5,TRBJ1-2,CASSPPLGTGTDYTF
TRBV5-5,TRBJ2-4,CASSLGRGAQNIQYF
TRBV12-3/TRBV12-4,TRBJ1-1,CASSLLLNTEAFF
TRBV12-3/TRBV12-4,TRBJ2-5,CASSFGGGRGETQYF
TRBV24-1,TRBJ1-5,CATSDPRRRVTLSNQPQHF
TRBV9,TRBJ2-7,CASSVAGGDAQYF
TRBV12-3/TRBV12-4,TRBJ1-1,CASSFGARLSNTEAFF
TRBV5-1,TRBJ2-2,CASRQGPSNTGELFF
TRBV7-9,TRBJ1-2,CASSLEQIYGYTF
TRBV25-1,TRBJ2-7,CASSDKRDRGLEQYF